A single sample is the source of the 4 T cell receptor beta chains below, sequenced in a study of cytomegalovirus exposure and HLA in healthy donors. The primer mix had 60 Vbeta and 13 Jbeta primers. Method: immunoSEQ multiplex PCR; TCRdb's copy keeps in-frame clones and lacks some. Of 150,000 to 200,000 clones in the sample, roughly 80% are singletons; the top ten hold over 4.5%. The specimen sequenced was PBMCs. These receptors all come from a male donor in good health and CMV-seronegative.

This sequence joins TRBV12-5 and TRBJ1-3; D is unresolved. CDR3 length equals 13 residues. V lost 8 bases, J lost 0 bases, and 8 bases lay in between. Germline V gives CDR1 LGHNT, CDR2 FRNRAP. CDR3 sequence (DNA): TGTGCTAGTAAGCCGAGCTCTGGAAACACCATATATTTT. Translating gives CASKPSSGNTIYF.

The chain is built from TRBV11-3 and TRBJ2-7, with 7 positions matching TRBD2. The CDR3 totals 13 residues. Germline V gene data show CDR1 as SGHNT and CDR2 as YENEEA. V shed 5 bases and J 7 bases; nucleotides not matched to a gene: 8. The CDR3 coding sequence is TGTGCCAGCAGCCCCGAGCGGGAAGGTGAGCAGTACTTC. This sequence encodes CASSPEREGEQYF.

The chain joins TRBV9 to TRBJ1-1, with 9 bases matching TRBD1. CDR1 and CDR2 from the germline V gene are SGDLS and YYNGEE. Unmatched junction bases numbered 5, after V lost 0 bases and J lost 5 bases. The CDR3 is made up of 15 amino acids. The CDR3 DNA reads as TGTGCCAGCAGCGTAGAAGGGACAGGGTATACTGAAGCTTTCTTT. Its translation: CASSVEGTGYTEAFF.

The V and J genes are TRBV19 and TRBJ2-1; possible D gene TRBD1, 5 bases. In germline, CDR1 is LNHDA, CDR2 SQIVND (reference sequence). The CDR3 has 14 residues. V lost 0 bases and J lost 9, with 12 bases in between. The chain's CDR3 is CASSIDRDVAEQFF. CDR3 sequence (DNA): TGTGCCAGTAGTATAGACAGGGATGTGGCTGAGCAGTTCTTC.